A single TCR beta chain is shown here with its context. This record belongs to a study of Ad26.COV2.S vaccination and SARS-CoV-2 variants. Study-level background: Sample donor was a member of the COV1001 Ad26.COV2.S trial arm.

The CDR3 spans 14 residues. The germline gives CDR1 LNHDA, CDR2 SQIVND (reference sequence). Trimming left V 7 bases short and J 4 bases short, with 14 bases between. Treatment: about 20 received Ad26.COV2.S at low or high dose, single or two shots; about 5 received placebo; per-sample allocation not given. Sampling occurred on day 63 after the first vaccine or placebo injection. Assay used: immunoSEQ multiplex PCR; TCRdb lists only in-frame clones, some missing. Of about 320,000 clones in the sample, approximately 80% were seen once. The source is a person between 18 and 65 years old who received the Ad26.COV2.S COVID-19 vaccine or a placebo. The gene calls are TRBV19 and TRBJ1-5, with a weak D call TRBD1 (6 bases). Sequenced here: peripheral blood, sampled in a trial of Ad26.COV2.S vaccine versus placebo. CDR3 amino acids: CASTLTGTNQPQHF. The CDR3 bases are TGTGCCAGTACTCTTACAGGGACAAATCAGCCCCAGCATTTT. Full variable domain (missing parts from reference TRBV19 and TRBJ1-5): DGGITQSPKYLFRKEGQNVTLSCEQNLNHDAMYWYRQDPGQGLRLIYYSQIVNDFQKGDIAEGYSVSREKKESFPLTVTSAQKNPTAFYLCASTLTGTNQPQHFGDGTRLSIL.